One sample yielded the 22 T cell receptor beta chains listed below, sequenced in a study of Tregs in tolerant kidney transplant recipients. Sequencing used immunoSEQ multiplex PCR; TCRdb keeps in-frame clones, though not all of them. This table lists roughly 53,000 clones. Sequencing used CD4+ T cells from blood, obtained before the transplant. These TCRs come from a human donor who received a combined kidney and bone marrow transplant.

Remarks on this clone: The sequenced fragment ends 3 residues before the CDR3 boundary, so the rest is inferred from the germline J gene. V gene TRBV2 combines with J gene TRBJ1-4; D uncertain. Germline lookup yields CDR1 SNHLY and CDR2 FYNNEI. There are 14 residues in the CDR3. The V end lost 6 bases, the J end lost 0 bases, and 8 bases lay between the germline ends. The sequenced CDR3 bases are TGTGCCAGCAGCGGGGATGCAACTAATGAAAAA. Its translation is CASSGDATNEK. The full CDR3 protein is CASSGDATNEKLFF.

The sequenced part of the CDR3 DNA is TGCGCCAGCAGCCCCGGGGGGGGGATCGAAAACATT. This gives the protein CASSPGGGIENI. The entire CDR3 protein is CASSPGGGIENIQYF. This chain links TRBV5-1 with TRBJ2-4; 8 positions agree with TRBD2. Read sequence stops 3 residues before the CDR3 end, and the germline J gene provides the missing end. Germline V CDR1 and CDR2: SGHRS, YFSETQ. This CDR3 is 15 amino acids long. V shed 4 bases, J shed 5 bases, and the junction held 8 bases outside the gene matches. Full variable domain (rest looked up from reference TRBV5-1 and TRBJ2-4): KAGVTQTPRYLIKTRGQQVTLSCSPISGHRSVSWYQQTPGQGLQFLFEYFSETQRNKGNFPGRFSGRQFSNSRSEMNVSTLELGDSALYLCASSPGGGIENIQYFGAGTRLSVL.

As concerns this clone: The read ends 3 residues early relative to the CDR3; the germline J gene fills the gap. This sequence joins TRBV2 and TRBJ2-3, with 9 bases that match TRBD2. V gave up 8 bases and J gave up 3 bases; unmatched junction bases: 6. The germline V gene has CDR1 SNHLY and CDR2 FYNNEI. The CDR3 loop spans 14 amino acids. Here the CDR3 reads CASSRGGATDTQYF. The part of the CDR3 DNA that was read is TGTGCCAGCTCTCGCGGGGGGGCAACAGATACG.

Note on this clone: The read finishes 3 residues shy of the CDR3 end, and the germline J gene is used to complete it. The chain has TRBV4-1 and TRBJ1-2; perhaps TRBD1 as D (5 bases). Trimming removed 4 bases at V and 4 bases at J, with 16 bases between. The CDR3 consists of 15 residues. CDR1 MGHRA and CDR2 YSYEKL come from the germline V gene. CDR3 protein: CASSPSGAGSYGYTF. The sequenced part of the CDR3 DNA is TGCGCCAGCAGCCCCAGCGGGGCAGGCAGCTATGGC.

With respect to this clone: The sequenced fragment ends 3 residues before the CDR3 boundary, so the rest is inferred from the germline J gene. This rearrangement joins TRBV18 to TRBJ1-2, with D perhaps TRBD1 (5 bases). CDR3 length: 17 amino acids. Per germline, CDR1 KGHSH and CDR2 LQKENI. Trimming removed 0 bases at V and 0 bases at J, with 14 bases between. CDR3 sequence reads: CASSPPVSGKANYGYTF. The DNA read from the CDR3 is TGTGCCAGCTCACCACCGGTATCAGGGAAGGCTAACTATGGC.

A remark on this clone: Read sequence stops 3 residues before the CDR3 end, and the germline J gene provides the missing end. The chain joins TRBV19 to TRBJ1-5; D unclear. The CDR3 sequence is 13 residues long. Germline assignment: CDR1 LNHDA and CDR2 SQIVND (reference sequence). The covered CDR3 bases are TGTGCCAGTAGTATAGATTTAAGCGGACCC. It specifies CASSIDLSGP. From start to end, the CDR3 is CASSIDLSGPQHF. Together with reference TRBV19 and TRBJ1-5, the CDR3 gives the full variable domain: DGGITQSPKYLFRKEGQNVTLSCEQNLNHDAMYWYRQDPGQGLRLIYYSQIVNDFQKGDIAEGYSVSREKKESFPLTVTSAQKNPTAFYLCASSIDLSGPQHFGDGTRLSIL.

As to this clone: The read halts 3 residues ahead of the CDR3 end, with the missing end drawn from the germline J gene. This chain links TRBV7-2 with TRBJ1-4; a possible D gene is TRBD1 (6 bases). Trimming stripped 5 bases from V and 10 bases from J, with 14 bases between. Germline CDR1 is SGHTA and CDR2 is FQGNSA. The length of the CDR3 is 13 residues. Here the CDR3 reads CASSHHREVKLFF. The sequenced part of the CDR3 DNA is TGTGCCAGCAGCCACCACAGGGAGGTAAAA.

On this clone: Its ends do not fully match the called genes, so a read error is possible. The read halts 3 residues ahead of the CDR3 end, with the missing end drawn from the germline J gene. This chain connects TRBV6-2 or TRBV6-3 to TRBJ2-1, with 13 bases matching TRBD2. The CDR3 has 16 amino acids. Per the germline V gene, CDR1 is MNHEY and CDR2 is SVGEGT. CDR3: CASSYWTSGSYNEQFF. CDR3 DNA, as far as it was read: TGTGCCAGCAGCTACTGGACTAGCGGGAGTTACAATGAG.

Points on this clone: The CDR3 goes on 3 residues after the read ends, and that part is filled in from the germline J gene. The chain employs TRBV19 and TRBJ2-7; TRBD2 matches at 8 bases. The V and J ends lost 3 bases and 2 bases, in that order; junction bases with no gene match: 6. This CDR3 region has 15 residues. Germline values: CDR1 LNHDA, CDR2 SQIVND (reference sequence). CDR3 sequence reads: CASSIGSGGPYEQYF. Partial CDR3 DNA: TGTGCCAGTAGTATTGGGTCGGGGGGGCCCTACGAG.

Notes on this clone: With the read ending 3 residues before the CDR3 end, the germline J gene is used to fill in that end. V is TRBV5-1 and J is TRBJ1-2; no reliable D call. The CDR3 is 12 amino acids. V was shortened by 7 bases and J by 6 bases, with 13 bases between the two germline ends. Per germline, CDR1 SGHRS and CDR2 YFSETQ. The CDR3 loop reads CASAPLGHGYTF. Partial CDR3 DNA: TGCGCCAGCGCTCCTCTGGGCCATGGC.

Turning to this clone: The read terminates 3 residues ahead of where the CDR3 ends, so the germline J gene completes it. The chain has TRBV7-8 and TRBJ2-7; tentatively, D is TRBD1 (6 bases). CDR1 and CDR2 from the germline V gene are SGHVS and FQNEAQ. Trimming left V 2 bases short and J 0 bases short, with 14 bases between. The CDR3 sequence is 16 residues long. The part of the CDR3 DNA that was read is TGTGCCAGCAGCTTATGGGGAAGAGGGGGCTCCTACGAG. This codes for CASSLWGRGGSYE. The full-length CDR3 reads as CASSLWGRGGSYEQYF.

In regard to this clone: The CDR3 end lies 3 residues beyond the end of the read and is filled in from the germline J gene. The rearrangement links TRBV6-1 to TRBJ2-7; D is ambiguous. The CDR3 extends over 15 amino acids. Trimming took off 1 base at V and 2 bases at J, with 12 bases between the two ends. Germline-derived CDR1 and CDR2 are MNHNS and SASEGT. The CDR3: CASSEGASATYEQYF. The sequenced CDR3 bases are TGTGCCAGCAGTGAAGGGGCGTCGGCAACCTACGAG.

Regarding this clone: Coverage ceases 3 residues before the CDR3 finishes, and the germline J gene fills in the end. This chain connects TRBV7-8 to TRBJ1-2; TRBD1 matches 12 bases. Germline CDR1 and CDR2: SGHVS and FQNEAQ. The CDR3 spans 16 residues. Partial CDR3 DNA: TGTGCCAGCAGCTTCGCCTCGGGACAGGGGGCTCGAGGC. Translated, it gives CASSFASGQGARG. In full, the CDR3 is CASSFASGQGARGYTF.

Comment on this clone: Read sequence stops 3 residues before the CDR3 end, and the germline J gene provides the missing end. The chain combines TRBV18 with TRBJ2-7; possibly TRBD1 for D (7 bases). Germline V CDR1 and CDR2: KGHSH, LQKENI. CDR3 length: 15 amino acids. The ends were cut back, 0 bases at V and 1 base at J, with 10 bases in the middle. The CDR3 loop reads CASSPPAGGSYEQYF. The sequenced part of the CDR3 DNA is TGTGCCAGCTCACCACCGGCAGGGGGGTCCTACGAG.

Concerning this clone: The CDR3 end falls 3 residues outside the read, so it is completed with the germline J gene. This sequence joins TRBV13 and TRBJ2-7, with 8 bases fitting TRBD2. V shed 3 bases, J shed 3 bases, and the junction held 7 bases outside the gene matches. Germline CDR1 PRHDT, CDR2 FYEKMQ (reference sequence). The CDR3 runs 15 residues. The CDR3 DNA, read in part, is TGTGCCAGCAGCTTCCGAGGACTAGCAGACTACGAG. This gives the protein CASSFRGLADYE. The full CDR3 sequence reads CASSFRGLADYEQYF.

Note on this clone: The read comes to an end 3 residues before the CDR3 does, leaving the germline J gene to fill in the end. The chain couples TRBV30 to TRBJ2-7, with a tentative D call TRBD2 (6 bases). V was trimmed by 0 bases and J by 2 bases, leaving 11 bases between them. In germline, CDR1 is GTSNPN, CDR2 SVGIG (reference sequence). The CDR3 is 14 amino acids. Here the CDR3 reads CAWSVTGLPYEQYF. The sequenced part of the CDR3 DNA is TGTGCCTGGAGTGTAACGGGACTCCCCTACGAG.

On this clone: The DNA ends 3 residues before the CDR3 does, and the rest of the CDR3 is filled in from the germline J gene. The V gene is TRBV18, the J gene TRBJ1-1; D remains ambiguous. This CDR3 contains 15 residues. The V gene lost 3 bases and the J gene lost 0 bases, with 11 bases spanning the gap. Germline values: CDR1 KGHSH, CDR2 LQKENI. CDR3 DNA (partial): TGTGCCAGCTCACCCCTTCGGGGAGTGAACACTGAA. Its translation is CASSPLRGVNTE. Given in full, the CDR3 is CASSPLRGVNTEAFF. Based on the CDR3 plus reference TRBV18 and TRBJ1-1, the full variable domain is NAGVMQNPRHLVRRRGQEARLRCSPMKGHSHVYWYRQLPEEGLKFMVYLQKENIIDESGMPKERFSAEFPKEGPSILRIQQVVRGDSAAYFCASSPLRGVNTEAFFGQGTRLTVV.

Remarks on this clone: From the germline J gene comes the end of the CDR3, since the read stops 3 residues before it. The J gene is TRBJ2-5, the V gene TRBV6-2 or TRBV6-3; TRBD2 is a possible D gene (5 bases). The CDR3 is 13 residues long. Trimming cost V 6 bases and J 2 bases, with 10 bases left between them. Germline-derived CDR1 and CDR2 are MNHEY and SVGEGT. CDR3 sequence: CASSNSGQETQYF. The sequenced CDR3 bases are TGTGCCAGCAGCAACTCGGGGCAAGAGACC.

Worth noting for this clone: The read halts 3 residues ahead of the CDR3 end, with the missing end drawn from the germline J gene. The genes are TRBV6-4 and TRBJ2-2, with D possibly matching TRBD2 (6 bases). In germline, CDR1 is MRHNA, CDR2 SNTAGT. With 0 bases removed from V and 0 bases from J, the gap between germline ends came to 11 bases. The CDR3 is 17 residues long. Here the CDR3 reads CASSDSIGDSNTGELFF. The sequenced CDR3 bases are TGTGCCAGCAGTGACTCAATAGGGGACTCGAACACCGGGGAG.

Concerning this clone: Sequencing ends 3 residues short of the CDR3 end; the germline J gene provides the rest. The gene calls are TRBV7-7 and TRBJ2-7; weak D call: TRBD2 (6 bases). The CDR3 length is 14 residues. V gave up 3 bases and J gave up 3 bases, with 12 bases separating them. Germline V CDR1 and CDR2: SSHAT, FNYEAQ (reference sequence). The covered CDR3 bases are TGTGCCAGCAGCTTGGGGGACTTAAACTACGAG. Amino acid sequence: CASSLGDLNYE. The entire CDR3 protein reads CASSLGDLNYEQYF.

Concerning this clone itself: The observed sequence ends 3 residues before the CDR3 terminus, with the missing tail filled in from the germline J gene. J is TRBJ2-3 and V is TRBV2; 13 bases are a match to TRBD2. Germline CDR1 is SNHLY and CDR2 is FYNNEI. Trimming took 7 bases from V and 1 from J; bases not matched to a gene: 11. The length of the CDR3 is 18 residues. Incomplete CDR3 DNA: TGTGCCAGCAACCTGGGACTAGCGGGAAGCCCTGGCACAGATACG. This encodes CASNLGLAGSPGTDT. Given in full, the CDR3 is CASNLGLAGSPGTDTQYF. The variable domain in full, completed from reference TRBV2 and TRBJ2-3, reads EPEVTQTPSHQVTQMGQEVILRCVPISNHLYFYWYRQILGQKVEFLVSFYNNEISEKSEIFDDQFSVERPDGSNFTLKIRSTKLEDSAMYFCASNLGLAGSPGTDTQYFGPGTRLTVL.

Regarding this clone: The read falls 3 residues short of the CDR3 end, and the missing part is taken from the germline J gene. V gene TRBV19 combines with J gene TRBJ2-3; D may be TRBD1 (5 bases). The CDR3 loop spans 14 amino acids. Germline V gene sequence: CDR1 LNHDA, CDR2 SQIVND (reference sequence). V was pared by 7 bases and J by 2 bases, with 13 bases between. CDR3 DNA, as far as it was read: TGTGCCAGTAACCTGGGCGGACACACAGATACG. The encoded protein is CASNLGGHTDT. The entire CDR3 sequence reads CASNLGGHTDTQYF.